This T cell receptor beta chain was sequenced for a study of T-cell memory formation after mild COVID-19. The CDR3 runs to 10 residues. After removal of 9 bases from V and 15 bases from J, the junction contained 6 bases not matched to a gene. TCRdb recomputed calls from the 5' RACE reads with MiXCR, one row per CDR3 protein. The data show under 450,000 distinct CDR3 sequences, about 15% seen once. Sequenced sample: PBMCs or a T cell subset sorted from them (not recorded which). The TCR sequence derives from a man younger than 30 who had mild COVID-19 (a few samples of this study predate the infection). Cell type and time point are not known. V usage is TRBV12-3 or TRBV12-4 and J usage is TRBJ2-1; 9 nucleotides align to TRBD1. CDR3 loop: CARRGGQGFF. CDR3 nucleotides: TGTGCCAGGCGTGGGGGACAGGGGTTCTTC.